The clone carrying this TCR beta chain occurred a few times. Its antigen is still unknown. Other DNA variants within this sample encode the same CDR3. The V end was cut by 2 bases, the J end by 4 bases, with 12 bases between. The germline V gene has CDR1 SGHRS and CDR2 YFSETQ. The CDR3 runs to 14 residues. The sample is drawn from a study of cytomegalovirus exposure and HLA in healthy donors. Study context: Inside one of the first data releases sat around 77 million unique TCRs taken from HLA-typed donors. General study points: In a later analysis, at a false discovery rate of 0.05, 15,000 to 20,000 TCR beta sequences matched HLA alleles. Reports credit the classifier with highly specific, highly sensitive diagnosis of cytomegalovirus status.

The PCR was carried out with 60 Vbeta primers and 13 Jbeta primers. Sequenced by immunoSEQ multiplex PCR; TCRdb stores in-frame clones only, minus some. The sample comprises 55,000 to 85,000 clones, 60% to 80% of which are singletons, and 12% rests with the top ten. The specimen sequenced was PBMCs. The chain uses TRBV5-1 and TRBJ2-5, with D perhaps TRBD1 (5 bases). The sequence came from a woman in her 40s in good health and CMV-seropositive. CDR3 sequence (DNA): TGCGCCAGCAGCTTCGGGCAGGGAAGAGAGACCCAGTACTTC. Translated, it gives CASSFGQGRETQYF.